The entry below gives a single T cell receptor beta chain sequence along with its context. The specificity of this receptor is unknown. Qualities for individual bases were not recorded, and no much larger clone is one base off. The sample comes from a study of a mutant IDH1 vaccine in newly diagnosed glioma (dated by TCRdb to the early 2020s). Turning to the overall study: Vaccination started 4-6 weeks after radiotherapy alone, or was given together with temozolomide cycles in the groups whose treatment included chemotherapy. Longitudinal TCRB deep sequencing was done for 25 to 30 treated patients, wherever samples were available for exploratory analyses. Peripheral blood was collected at six visits: V03 (baseline), V05, V07, V10, V12 and V13. Of the roughly 32 treated patients, 62.5% were male and 37.5% were female, and a mean age of roughly 41 years was recorded. Prior to enrollment, patients had been given standard therapy consisting of radiotherapy alone, temozolomide alone, or radiochemotherapy with temozolomide, with the combination given to most patients. The week-35 safety follow-up took place at visit V12, and the week-47 end of study took place at visit V13.

V has 5 bases trimmed and J has 4 bases trimmed; junction bases matching no gene number 7. The CDR3, from cysteine to phenylalanine, totals 15 residues. This entry keeps only the CDR3 DNA: 45 bases, framed from base 1. CDR1 and CDR2, looked up from the germline V gene (reference sequence), are LNHDA and SQIVND. Broader findings and caveats from the paper: According to the authors, sample limitations meant that analyses of patient blood samples could not be reproduced. Across multiple MHC alleles, vaccine-induced immune responses were seen in 90% to 95% of patients. No apparent relationship was observed between pseudoprogression and alterations in the top peripheral T cell clonotypes detected by TCRB sequencing. Selection of PBMC samples for TCRB deep sequencing was based on availability.

The library was produced with the immunoSEQ multiplex PCR assay. Following the manufacturer's protocol, the hsTCRB Kit was used to amplify rearranged TCR beta chain sequences. An Illumina MiSeq was used to sequence the TCRB libraries. In the source study's methods: Demultiplexing, trimming and gene mapping were performed with the kit vendor's proprietary platform. The source is immuneACCESS, and TCRdb retained only in-frame sequences with V and J called. Part of the clones is not carried over; for the studies checked, unresolved V genes explain less than half of this, and the remainder is unexplained. The V and J calls and clone size come from that table; D and trimming were worked out from the DNA. Here the sample has about 36,000 clones; 65% to 80% occur a single time. The ten largest make up about 9% of the sample. Explained via the paper, the time point label denotes: week 47, end of study. Each vaccine dose was 300 ug of a 20-mer mutant IDH1 peptide in Montanide, given subcutaneously with topical imiquimod. Eight vaccinations were administered to patients in weeks 1, 3, 5, 7, 11, 15, 19 and 23, corresponding to visits V03 through V10. Newly diagnosed WHO grade 3 or 4 IDH1-mutant astrocytomas showing loss of nuclear ATRX were present in the donors. The samples were drawn from NOA16, a multicentre, single-arm, open-label phase I trial in Germany that tested a mutant IDH1 peptide vaccine in humans for the first time. Genomic DNA for TCRB sequencing was extracted from EDTA blood using the DNeasy Blood and Tissue Kit.

The sequencing here drew on PBMCs, taken from a glioma patient whose treatment included an IDH1 peptide vaccine. The sequence was collected from a middle-aged man with glioma. Rearrangement joined TRBV19 to TRBJ1-2; 10 bases in between match TRBD1. CDR3 reads: CASSPWTGGSYGYTF. In nucleotide form, the sequence is TGTGCCAGTAGTCCTTGGACAGGGGGGAGCTATGGCTACACCTTC. With the rest looked up from the reference TRBV19 and TRBJ1-2 genes rather than sequenced, the full variable domain is DGGITQSPKYLFRKEGQNVTLSCEQNLNHDAMYWYRQDPGQGLRLIYYSQIVNDFQKGDIAEGYSVSREKKESFPLTVTSAQKNPTAFYLCASSPWTGGSYGYTFGSGTRLTVV.